This T cell receptor (beta chain) was sequenced during a study of blood T cell repertoires in COVID-19. About the study: Acute-phase and convalescent COVID-19 samples originated in the United States, Italy and Spain. PBMCs, B-cell-depleted T cells, or T cells were the source of the cDNA or gDNA that made up the material.

Under the authors' procedure: Amplification with reference gene primers provided the estimates of nucleated cell counts. Assay used: immunoSEQ multiplex PCR; TCRdb lists only in-frame clones, some missing. V, J and clone size were drawn from that table, and D and trimming were deduced from the DNA. The table lists some 58,000 clones, around 86% of them singletons. Input material: peripheral blood. The receptor comes from a man aged 45 to 65 with active COVID-19.

The CDR3 nucleotides are TGTGCCAGCAGCCAAACAGCGGCATGGACAGATACGCAGTATTTT. It codes for CASSQTAAWTDTQYF. The gene calls are TRBV3-1 (or the pseudogene TRBV3-2) and TRBJ2-3; D is possibly TRBD2 (5 bases). CDR3 length equals 15 residues. V was clipped by 2 bases and J by 3 bases, with 12 bases between them. The germline V gene encodes CDR1 LGHDT and CDR2 YNNKEL (reference sequence).